These 20 T cell receptor beta chains were sequenced from one sample in a study of blood T cell repertoires in COVID-19. Measured with immunoSEQ multiplex PCR; TCRdb has only the in-frame clones, and not every one. Altogether roughly 130,000 clones are present, 80% to 85% being singletons, with the ten largest covering roughly an eighth. Source material: peripheral blood. The receptors were sampled from a woman aged 25 to 39 who had recovered from COVID-19.

This sequence joins TRBV4-2 and TRBJ1-4, with a possible D match to TRBD1 (5 bases). V was trimmed by 0 bases and J by 2 bases, leaving 16 bases between them. CDR1 LGHNA and CDR2 YNFKEQ come from the germline V gene. The CDR3 runs 18 residues. The CDR3 region is CASSQDVKGRGTNEKLFF. CDR3 nucleotide sequence: TGTGCCAGCAGCCAAGATGTAAAGGGGCGCGGTACTAATGAAAAACTGTTTTTT.

V and J are TRBV9 and TRBJ2-2; D gene uncertain. The CDR3 spans 15 residues. Germline lookup yields CDR1 SGDLS and CDR2 YYNGEE. V lost 3 bases and J 0 bases, leaving 9 bases between the germline ends. In nucleotides, the CDR3 is TGTGCCAGCAGCGGAGGCGTTACGAACACCGGGGAGCTGTTTTTT. Amino acid sequence: CASSGGVTNTGELFF. Together with reference TRBV9 and TRBJ2-2, the CDR3 gives the full variable domain: DSGVTQTPKHLITATGQRVTLRCSPRSGDLSVYWYQQSLDQGLQFLIQYYNGEERAKGNILERFSAQQFPDLHSELNLSSLELGDSALYFCASSGGVTNTGELFFGEGSRLTVL.

This chain uses TRBV5-1 with TRBJ2-5; 7 positions match TRBD1. There are 14 residues in the CDR3. The V and J ends lost 4 bases and 2 bases, in that order; junction bases with no gene match: 5. CDR1 and CDR2 (germline): SGHRS, YFSETQ. The CDR3 DNA follows: TGCGCCAGCAGCCAGGGGACAGAACAAGAGACCCAGTACTTC. Amino acid sequence: CASSQGTEQETQYF.

This rearrangement joins TRBV2 to TRBJ1-2; no clear D. The CDR3 contains 13 residues. CDR1 and CDR2 (germline): SNHLY, FYNNEI. Trimming left V 7 bases short and J 6 bases short, with 15 bases between. In nucleotides, the CDR3 is TGTGCCAGCATACTCGCGGTAGCCCATGGCTACACCTTC. As protein: CASILAVAHGYTF.

The chain has TRBV5-6 and TRBJ1-5; a possible D gene is TRBD1 (5 bases). The CDR3 sequence is 14 residues long. V shed 5 bases and J shed 3 bases, with 12 bases lying between them. Germline V gene sequence: CDR1 SGHDT, CDR2 YYEEEE. The CDR3 nucleotides read TGTGCCAGCAGTCCCGGGGGGGACAATCAGCCCCAGCATTTT. It yields the protein CASSPGGDNQPQHF.

In DNA form, the CDR3 reads TGTGCCAGCAGGGATGGGGTGACAGGCTATGGCTACACCTTC. Its translation is CASRDGVTGYGYTF. The V call is TRBV6-5, the J call TRBJ1-2, with a possible D match to TRBD1 (6 bases). Trimming took 6 bases from V and 4 from J, leaving 15 bases between them. CDR3 length: 14 amino acids. Germline CDR1 and CDR2: MNHEY and SVGAGI.

The table lists this clone with a few counts. This chain links TRBV28 with TRBJ2-7, with D hard to call. Trimming left V 6 bases short and J 3 bases short, with 9 bases between. Germline V gene lookup returns CDR1 MDHEN and CDR2 SYDVKM. This CDR3 contains 12 residues. The CDR3 DNA sequence: TGTGCCAGCAGCCCGAGGAACTACGAGCAGTACTTC. Encoded protein: CASSPRNYEQYF.

This clone was seen just once. This chain uses TRBV5-1 with TRBJ2-2; the match to TRBD2 covers 9 bases. This CDR3 is built from 18 residues. V was clipped by 4 bases and J by 5 bases; unmatched bases: 15. Per the germline V gene, CDR1 is SGHRS and CDR2 is YFSETQ. The CDR3 sequence: CASSPYPTSGGGTGELFF. The CDR3 DNA reads TGCGCCAGCAGCCCGTACCCGACTAGCGGAGGCGGGACCGGGGAGCTGTTTTTT.

The V and J genes are TRBV15 and TRBJ1-5, with D maybe TRBD1 (5 bases). The V end lost 8 bases, the J end lost 5 bases, and 13 bases lay between the germline ends. Germline lookup yields CDR1 LNHNV and CDR2 YYDKDF (reference sequence). CDR3 length equals 13 residues. CDR3 nucleotide sequence: TGTGCCACCGCGGGGGGTACCTATCAGCCCCAGCATTTT. As protein: CATAGGTYQPQHF.

The chain joins TRBV18 to TRBJ2-1; no firm D call. The CDR3 has 18 amino acids. Between the trimmed V and J ends, which lost 3 bases and 0 bases, there was a span of 18 bases. CDR1 and CDR2 from the germline V gene are KGHSH and LQKENI. The CDR3 protein is CASSPNYGGSISYNEQFF. For the CDR3, the DNA is TGTGCCAGCTCACCTAATTATGGCGGATCAATCTCCTACAATGAGCAGTTCTTC.

The chain combines TRBV3-1 (or the pseudogene TRBV3-2) with TRBJ2-5; 8 nucleotides line up with TRBD2. Germline-derived CDR1 and CDR2 are LGHDT and YNNKEL (reference sequence). V dropped 1 base and J dropped 3; count of bases not matched to a gene: 7. The CDR3 is made up of 16 amino acids. The CDR3 spells CASSQGRGGHKETQYF. The DNA of the CDR3 is TGTGCCAGCAGCCAAGGTCGCGGGGGGCACAAAGAGACCCAGTACTTC.

The gene calls are TRBV6-5 and TRBJ2-4, with TRBD2 matching 8 bases. V was clipped by 7 bases and J by 12 bases; unmatched bases: 14. The CDR3 runs 14 residues. Germline V CDR1 and CDR2: MNHEY, SVGAGI. The chain's CDR3 is CASNPSGTSVAQYF. Here the CDR3 DNA reads TGTGCCAGCAATCCATCCGGGACTAGTGTAGCTCAGTACTTC.

The rearrangement uses TRBV21-1 and TRBJ2-1; TRBD2 is the table's D call and was not checked against the DNA. TRBV21-1 is tagged as a pseudogene. This CDR3 has 19 residues. CDR3 sequence (DNA): TGTGCCAGCAGCAAAACCACTAGCGGACAGGTAAGCTCCTACAATGAGCAGTTCTTC. Encoded protein: CASSKTTSGQVSSYNEQFF.

V and J are TRBV12-3 or TRBV12-4 and TRBJ2-1; weak D call: TRBD1 (6 bases). CDR3 size: 12 residues. The V and J ends lost 10 bases and 6 bases respectively, with 13 bases between them. In DNA, the CDR3 is TGTGCCACCCGGGACAACAGCAATGAGCAGTTCTTC. It yields the protein CATRDNSNEQFF.

The chain uses TRBV6-5 and TRBJ1-4, with D maybe TRBD1 (5 bases). V lost 5 bases, J lost 12 bases, and 13 bases lay in between. The germline V gene encodes CDR1 MNHEY and CDR2 SVGAGI. There are 12 residues in the CDR3. The CDR3: CASSTGHAELFF. The CDR3, as DNA: TGTGCCAGCAGTACCGGACATGCGGAACTGTTTTTT.

This chain links TRBV5-1 with TRBJ2-7; 7 bases are a match to TRBD1. This CDR3 comprises 14 residues. With 5 bases clipped from V and 1 base from J, the junction kept 6 bases outside the gene matches. CDR1 is SGHRS and CDR2 is YFSETQ in the germline V gene. CDR3 residues: CASRGTGDSYEQYF. Here the CDR3 DNA reads TGCGCCAGCAGAGGTACAGGGGATTCCTACGAGCAGTACTTC.

The V gene is TRBV6-1, the J gene TRBJ2-7; TRBD1 matches at 10 bases. Germline trimming cut 3 bases from V and 1 base from J; bases unmatched to any gene: 12. Germline V lookup: CDR1 MNHNS, CDR2 SASEGT. The CDR3 extends over 18 amino acids. The chain's CDR3 is CASSDQPDRGRSSYEQYF. DNA of the CDR3: TGTGCCAGCAGTGACCAGCCTGACAGGGGGCGCAGTTCCTACGAGCAGTACTTC.

Here the CDR3 DNA reads TGTGCCAGCAGCTTTCTCCAGGGGAACACTGAAGCTTTCTTT. Translated: CASSFLQGNTEAFF. This rearrangement joins TRBV11-2 to TRBJ1-1; D might be TRBD1 (5 bases). This CDR3 has 14 amino acids. Germline V lookup: CDR1 SGHAT, CDR2 FQNNGV. The germline V and J ends were trimmed by 3 bases and 1 base, with 9 bases remaining between them.

The chain joins TRBV19 to TRBJ2-1; maybe TRBD2 (6 bases). V was cut by 5 bases and J by 7 bases, with 21 bases left in between. CDR1 and CDR2 (germline): LNHDA, SQIVND (reference sequence). This CDR3 spans 16 amino acids. CDR3 DNA: TGTGCCAGTAGTCCCGCCGGGACTTGGGTGGGGAATGAGCAGTTCTTC. Amino acid sequence: CASSPAGTWVGNEQFF.

This clone was detected ten times or more. The chain employs TRBV19 and TRBJ2-3; TRBD2 matches at 9 bases. The germline gives CDR1 LNHDA, CDR2 SQIVND (reference sequence). V lost 5 bases, J lost 1 base, and 4 bases stayed unmatched. This CDR3 region has 15 residues. In DNA, the CDR3 is TGTGCCAGTAGTCTTAGCGGGGGAGGCACAGATACGCAGTATTTT. Translating gives CASSLSGGGTDTQYF.